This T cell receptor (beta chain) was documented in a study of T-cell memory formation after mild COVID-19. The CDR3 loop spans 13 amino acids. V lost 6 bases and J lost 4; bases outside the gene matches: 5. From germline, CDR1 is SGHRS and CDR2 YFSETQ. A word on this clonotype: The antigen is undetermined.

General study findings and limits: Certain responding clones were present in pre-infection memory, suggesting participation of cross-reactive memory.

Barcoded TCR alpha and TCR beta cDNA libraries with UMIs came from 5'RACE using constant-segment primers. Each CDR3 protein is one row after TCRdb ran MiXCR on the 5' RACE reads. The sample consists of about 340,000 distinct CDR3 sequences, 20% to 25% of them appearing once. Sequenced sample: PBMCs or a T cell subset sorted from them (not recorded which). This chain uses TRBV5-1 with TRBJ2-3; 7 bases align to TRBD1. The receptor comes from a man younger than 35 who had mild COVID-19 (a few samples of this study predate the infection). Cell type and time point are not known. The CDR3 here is CASTPTGADTQYF. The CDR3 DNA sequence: TGCGCCAGCACACCCACAGGGGCAGATACGCAGTATTTT. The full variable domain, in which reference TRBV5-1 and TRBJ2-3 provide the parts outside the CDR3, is KAGVTQTPRYLIKTRGQQVTLSCSPISGHRSVSWYQQTPGQGLQFLFEYFSETQRNKGNFPGRFSGRQFSNSRSEMNVSTLELGDSALYLCASTPTGADTQYFGPGTRLTVL.